Here is one T cell receptor (beta chain) with its context. This CDR3 is built from 16 residues. The V segment lost 4 bases and the J segment 0 bases; nucleotides outside the gene matches: 10. The V gene's germline CDR1 is SGHRS and CDR2 YFSETQ. Clones were read by immunoSEQ multiplex PCR, and TCRdb kept only the in-frame ones, dropping some. The sample lists 320,000 or so clones; around 90% were seen once. These data belong to a study of blood T cell repertoires in COVID-19. This receptor was taken from a man aged 25-45 years who had recovered from COVID-19. The sample taken for sequencing was PBMCs or T cells enriched from blood (not recorded which). This chain joins TRBV5-1 and TRBJ2-7; 7 bases align to TRBD1. Here the CDR3 reads CASSLSLGTVSYEQYF. CDR3 bases: TGCGCCAGCAGCCTTTCCCTCGGGACAGTCTCCTACGAGCAGTACTTC.